The present T cell receptor (beta chain) was sequenced within a study of T cell changes during pregnancy in multiple sclerosis. Sequencing used immunoSEQ multiplex PCR; TCRdb keeps in-frame clones, though not all of them. Among 35,000 or so clones, around 90% were seen once, and the ten largest hold 0.65% to 0.95%. This CDR3 has 17 residues. The germline V and J ends were trimmed by 4 bases and 1 base, with 19 bases remaining between them. Germline values: CDR1 KGHSH, CDR2 LQKENI. The chain couples TRBV18 to TRBJ1-1, with a tentative D call TRBD1 (5 bases). The starting material was CD4+ T cells from peripheral blood mononuclear cells, obtained after pregnancy. This clonotype was sampled from a female donor in good health, enrolled as a control in a pregnancy study. The CDR3 DNA is TGTGCCAGCTCACGAACAAGGGGTCTGGGATCGAACACTGAAGCTTTCTTT. Residues: CASSRTRGLGSNTEAFF.